These T cell receptor beta chains were read from a single sample in a study of Graves' ophthalmopathy and Graves' hyperthyroidism. TCRdb independently ran MiXCR on the multiplex PCR reads; one entry per CDR3 protein. The sample has 600,000 to 650,000 distinct CDR3 sequences; 22% are singletons. The sequenced sample consisted of peripheral blood. These receptors all stem from a woman younger than 35 with stable Graves' hyperthyroidism. Some clones in this sample may be carry-over from other donors' samples. The CDR3 runs from the conserved cysteine through the conserved F or W. The D gene is left open where the match is weak. The listing skips clone size in some rows; elsewhere it reads once, few, many or a size class.

V gene	clone size	J gene	D gene	CDR3 DNA	CDR3 protein
TRBV6-1	many	TRBJ1-5	NA	TGTGCCAGCACCCGTATGGGGAAGGGCGTAACCAATCAGCCCCAGCATTTT	CASTRMGKGVTNQPQHF
TRBV7-2	NA	TRBJ2-7	TRBD2	TGTGCCAGCAGCTTGACTAGCGGGAGGACCCACGAGCAGTACTTC	CASSLTSGRTHEQYF
TRBV30	many	TRBJ1-5	NA	TGTGCCTGGAGTCTGGCCCTCAATCAGCCCCAGCATTTT	CAWSLALNQPQHF
TRBV12-5	many	TRBJ1-1	TRBD1	TGTGCTAGTGGTTTGGTATTGGGACAGGGTTTTAACACTGAAGCTTTCTTT	CASGLVLGQGFNTEAFF
TRBV13	few	TRBJ1-1	NA	TGTGCCAGCCGTGGGCTTTTTACTGAAGCTTTCTTT	CASRGLFTEAFF
TRBV7-2	many	TRBJ2-5	NA	TGTGCCAGCAGCTCGACTAGAGAAGAGACCCAGTACTTC	CASSSTREETQYF
TRBV28	many	TRBJ2-7	NA	TGTGCCAGCAGTTTATGGGACCGAAGAACGTCCGAGCAGTACTTC	CASSLWDRRTSEQYF
TRBV15	many	TRBJ2-2	TRBD2	TGTGCCTCCGGGGGGTTGGATACCGGGGAGCTGTTTTTT	CASGGLDTGELFF
TRBV20-1	many	TRBJ1-1	NA	TGCAGTGCTAGAGATGGCCTCACGAACACTGAAGCTTTCTTT	CSARDGLTNTEAFF
TRBV19	NA	TRBJ1-5	NA	TGTGCCAGTAGTATAGTCGGCCAGGGAAGCAATCAGCCCCAGCATTTT	CASSIVGQGSNQPQHF
TRBV11-2	many	TRBJ2-7	TRBD1	TGTGCCAGCAGCATATCCGGGGCCAGGGGGTACGAGCAGTACTTC	CASSISGARGYEQYF
TRBV24-1	few	TRBJ2-5	TRBD1	TGTGCCACCAGTGATGATTACAGGGGGACCCAGTACTTC	CATSDDYRGTQYF
TRBV4-1	NA	TRBJ1-5	NA	TGCGCCAGCAGCCAAGTGACTTTACTTTCGGGATCTGGAAACAATCAGCCCCAGCATTTT	CASSQVTLLSGSGNNQPQHF
TRBV6-1	many	TRBJ2-6	NA	TGTGCCAGCAGGGGGACCCCGAACTCTGGGGCCAACGTCCTGACTTTC	CASRGTPNSGANVLTF
TRBV5-1	many	TRBJ2-5	TRBD1	TGCGCCAGCAGGGACAGGGTAGGCGAGACCCAGTACTTC	CASRDRVGETQYF
TRBV7-3	many	TRBJ1-6	TRBD1	TGTGCCAGCAGCATAACAGGGGGATCACCCCTCCACTTT	CASSITGGSPLHF
TRBV7-2	few	TRBJ2-7	NA	TGTGCCAGCAGCCCCACGCGAGAATCCTACGAGCAGTACTTC	CASSPTRESYEQYF
TRBV5-1	many	TRBJ2-2	NA	TGCGCCAGCAGCCGCGGTAGGCCGAACACCGGGGAGCTGTTTTTT	CASSRGRPNTGELFF
TRBV4-1	NA	TRBJ2-7	NA	TGCGCCAGCAGCCGTGACATGTACTACGAGCAGTACTTC	CASSRDMYYEQYF
TRBV18	many	TRBJ1-6	NA	TGTGCCAGCTCTAAACCACAGGGTTTTTTGTCACCCCTCCACTTT	CASSKPQGFLSPLHF
TRBV7-8	NA	TRBJ1-6	TRBD1	TGTGCCAGCAGCACTCATAACAGGGGTGGGAATTCACCCCTCCACTTT	CASSTHNRGGNSPLHF
TRBV24-1	many	TRBJ2-7	TRBD1	TGTGCCACCACCGCCAGACAAAACAGGGGGCTCTCCTACGAGCAGTACTTC	CATTARQNRGLSYEQYF
TRBV9	many	TRBJ2-7	TRBD2	TGTGCCAGCAGCGCCGGGACTAGCAGCAACGAGCAGTACTTC	CASSAGTSSNEQYF
TRBV29-1	many	TRBJ1-1	NA	TGCAGCGTTGCCCGGGATAACACTGAAGCTTTCTTT	CSVARDNTEAFF
TRBV6-5	NA	TRBJ1-2	NA	TGTGCCAGCAGTTACTCGGGGGGCGGCAGGCGAGGGGGCTACACCTTC	CASSYSGGGRRGGYTF
TRBV20-1	many	TRBJ2-7	NA	TGCAGTATGTACGCTGGCTTGACCGCCTACGAGCAGTACTTC	CSMYAGLTAYEQYF
TRBV6-1	many	TRBJ1-1	NA	TGTGCCAGCAATAAGGCAGGTGAAGCTTTCTTT	CASNKAGEAFF
TRBV27	many	TRBJ2-5	NA	TGTGCCAGCAGTTTTGACTTACGGGGGACCCAGTACTTC	CASSFDLRGTQYF
TRBV20-1	many	TRBJ2-2	NA	TGCAGTGCTAGAGACAGACAGAGAACCGGGGAGCTGTTTTTT	CSARDRQRTGELFF
TRBV10-3	NA	TRBJ2-7	NA	TGTGCCATCAGTCAGGAAGGGGTCTACGAGCAGTACTTC	CAISQEGVYEQYF
TRBV7-6	NA	TRBJ2-5	NA	TGTGCCAGCAGCCCCTGGCAGCGAGAGACCCAGTACTTC	CASSPWQRETQYF
TRBV5-1	many	TRBJ1-2	NA	TGCGCCAGCAGCCCTGACCCGGATCGGCTCTATGGCTACACCTTC	CASSPDPDRLYGYTF
TRBV6-1	few	TRBJ1-1	NA	TGTGCCAGCATAATCGGACAGCCGAACACTGAAGCTTTCTTT	CASIIGQPNTEAFF